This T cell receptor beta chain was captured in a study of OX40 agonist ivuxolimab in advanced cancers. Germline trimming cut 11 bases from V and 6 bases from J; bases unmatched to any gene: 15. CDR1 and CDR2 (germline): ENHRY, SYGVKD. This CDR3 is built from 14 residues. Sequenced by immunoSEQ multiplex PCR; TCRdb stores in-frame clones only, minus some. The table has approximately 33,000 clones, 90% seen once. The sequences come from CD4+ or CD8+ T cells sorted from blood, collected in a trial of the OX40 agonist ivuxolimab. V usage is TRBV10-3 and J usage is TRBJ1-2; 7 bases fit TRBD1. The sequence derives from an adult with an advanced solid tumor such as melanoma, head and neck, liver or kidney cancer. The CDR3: CAVKGEGALDGYTF. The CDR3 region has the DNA TGTGCCGTAAAAGGGGAGGGGGCGCTCGATGGCTACACCTTC.